Each of the 10 T cell receptor beta chains below was sequenced from the same sample in a study of cytomegalovirus exposure and HLA in healthy donors. The PCR used 60 Vbeta and 13 Jbeta primers. Sequenced by immunoSEQ multiplex PCR; TCRdb stores in-frame clones only, minus some. The sample lists nearly 100,000 clones, over 8% occurring once. Input material: PBMCs. Source of these receptors: a man aged 50 to 59 in good health and CMV-seropositive.

In this sample, this clone turned up a few times. J is TRBJ1-4 and V is TRBV6-6, with D possibly matching TRBD1 (5 bases). Looked up from germline, CDR1 is MNHNY and CDR2 is SVGAGI (reference sequence). The CDR3 is made up of 12 amino acids. V was pared by 6 bases and J by 8 bases, with 10 bases between. Here the CDR3 DNA reads TGTGCCAGCAGCCCCCGACAGGAAAAACTGTTTTTT. Translated, it gives CASSPRQEKLFF.

This chain uses TRBV4-1 with TRBJ2-7; D unresolved. The CDR3 sequence is 15 residues long. In germline, CDR1 is MGHRA, CDR2 YSYEKL. V lost 0 bases and J 3 bases, leaving 12 bases between the germline ends. In nucleotides, the CDR3 is TGCGCCAGCAGCCAAGATCGTCTAGATGTCTACGAGCAGTACTTC. This gives the protein CASSQDRLDVYEQYF.

The V and J genes are TRBV7-8 and TRBJ2-3, with D tentatively TRBD2 (6 bases). Germline V gene sequence: CDR1 SGHVS, CDR2 FQNEAQ. This CDR3 comprises 17 residues. V was cut by 1 base and J by 3 bases, with 17 bases left in between. CDR3 sequence: CASSLEWRDRRTDTQYF. For the CDR3, the DNA is TGTGCCAGCAGCTTAGAATGGCGGGATAGAAGAACAGATACGCAGTATTTT.

A few counts support this clone. The rearrangement uses TRBV9 and TRBJ2-1; 14 bases are a match to TRBD2. This CDR3 comprises 17 residues. From germline, CDR1 is SGDLS and CDR2 YYNGEE. Losses at the gene ends were 8 bases for V and 6 bases for J; bases not matched to a gene: 13. CDR3 residues: CARSLKTGLAGGNEQFF. The CDR3 nucleotides read TGTGCCAGATCCTTAAAAACCGGACTAGCGGGGGGCAATGAGCAGTTCTTC.

The rearrangement links TRBV5-6 to TRBJ2-5; TRBD2 is a possible D gene (6 bases). Trimming pared 5 bases from V and 7 bases from J, leaving 21 bases between. From germline, CDR1 is SGHDT and CDR2 YYEEEE. This CDR3 is 15 amino acids long. In nucleotides, the CDR3 is TGTGCCAGCAGGGACGGGAGTTTTTTAGAGGGGACCCAGTACTTC. Translated: CASRDGSFLEGTQYF. Full variable domain (missing parts from reference TRBV5-6 and TRBJ2-5): DAGVTQSPTHLIKTRGQQVTLRCSPKSGHDTVSWYQQALGQGPQFIFQYYEEEERQRGNFPDRFSGHQFPNYSSELNVNALLLGDSALYLCASRDGSFLEGTQYFGPGTRLLVL.

This clone was counted only a few times. This sequence joins TRBV27 and TRBJ1-2; 7 bases map to TRBD1. This CDR3 has 15 amino acids. Germline V gene data show CDR1 as MNHEY and CDR2 as SMNVEV (reference sequence). The trim removed 5 bases at V and 1 base at J, leaving 7 bases unmatched. The CDR3 DNA is TGTGCCAGCAGTCCGCGGACAGGTTTTAACTATGGCTACACCTTC. As protein: CASSPRTGFNYGYTF.

The chain uses TRBV6-5 and TRBJ2-7, with 9 bases identical to TRBD1. In germline, CDR1 is MNHEY, CDR2 SVGAGI. The CDR3 contains 15 residues. Trimming at V came to 4 bases and at J to 1 base, leaving 5 bases not matched to a gene. The DNA of the CDR3 is TGTGCCAGCAGTTTCGGACAGGGGATATCCTACGAGCAGTACTTC. Amino acid sequence: CASSFGQGISYEQYF.

Details on this clone: At the DNA level, this CDR3 is encoded by other sequences in the same sample as well. V usage is TRBV29-1 and J usage is TRBJ2-3; the D is unclear. Germline loops: CDR1 SQVTM, CDR2 ANQGSEA. This CDR3 spans 12 amino acids. The V end was cut by 3 bases, the J end by 1 base, with 5 bases between. CDR3 in DNA: TGCAGCGTTGAGTCAGGCACAGATACGCAGTATTTT. Protein: CSVESGTDTQYF.

The sample holds many counts of this clone. The V and J genes are TRBV15 and TRBJ1-5; D perhaps matches TRBD1 (5 bases). Germline loops: CDR1 LNHNV, CDR2 YYDKDF (reference sequence). Trimming cost V 0 bases and J 7 bases, with 10 bases left between them. The CDR3 spans 14 residues. The CDR3 region is CATSRDTGRQPQHF. The CDR3 DNA reads as TGTGCCACCAGCAGAGATACAGGAAGGCAGCCCCAGCATTTT.

The chain joins TRBV14 to TRBJ2-1, with 7 bases that match TRBD2. V lost 4 bases, J lost 9 bases, and 6 bases stayed unmatched. This CDR3 spans 13 amino acids. Germline values: CDR1 SGHDN, CDR2 FVKESK. The CDR3 sequence is CASSPGTTSEQFF. The CDR3 nucleotides read TGTGCCAGCAGCCCCGGGACTACGAGTGAGCAGTTCTTC. Full variable domain (rest looked up from reference TRBV14 and TRBJ2-1): EAGVTQFPSHSVIEKGQTVTLRCDPISGHDNLYWYRRVMGKEIKFLLHFVKESKQDESGMPNNRFLAERTGGTYSTLKVQPAELEDSGVYFCASSPGTTSEQFFGPGTRLTVL.